One and the same sample provided the 17 T cell receptor beta chains below, sequenced in a study of blood T cells in healthy people across ages (dated by TCRdb to about 2015). The receptor library was made with 5' RACE. The reads were generated on an Illumina HiSeq 2500. A second roughly 6 to 11 cycle PCR used a sample-barcoded 5' primer and a J-beta primer mix. Starting from the raw public reads, TCRdb applied fastp trimming at Q25, assembled clones with MiXCR and retained in-frame beta chains. Rows merge per CDR3 protein into single entries with the most common DNA and genes. The sample yields more than 1.4 million distinct CDR3 sequences; approximately 38% were counted once. Less than 8% of the sample comes from the top ten. Sample: blood. These receptors were taken from a woman aged 18-29 years in good health.

This clonotype was seen more than once but under ten times. This sequence joins TRBV20-1 and TRBJ2-3, with D possibly matching TRBD2 (7 bases). This CDR3 region has 17 residues. Germline lookup yields CDR1 DFQATT and CDR2 SNEGSKA (reference sequence). V dropped 2 bases and J dropped 4 bases, with 22 bases sitting between them. As DNA, the CDR3 is TGCAGTGCTAGAAAAATCCGGGGGGCGGGACTCGCAGATACGCAGTATTTT. This translates into CSARKIRGAGLADTQYF.

The chain has TRBV11-2 and TRBJ2-7; 7 nucleotides line up with TRBD1. V was pared by 3 bases and J by 2 bases, with 10 bases of the junction left unmatched. The CDR3 has 16 amino acids. Per the germline V gene, CDR1 is SGHAT and CDR2 is FQNNGV. DNA for the CDR3: TGTGCCAGCAGCTTTAAACCGGGACAGCTAACCTACGAGCAGTACTTC. The encoded protein is CASSFKPGQLTYEQYF.

Only one count was recorded for this clonotype. J is TRBJ2-7 and V is TRBV6-5; D not resolved. Deletions cut 6 bases from V and 4 bases from J, with 22 bases between. The CDR3 has 16 residues. Germline CDR1 is MNHEY and CDR2 is SVGAGI. The CDR3 DNA follows: TGTGCCAGCAGCCCAAACCCCTCCTTGAGTAGTTACGAGCAGTACTTC. This codes for CASSPNPSLSSYEQYF.

This clonotype showed up many times. This chain joins TRBV7-2 and TRBJ2-3, with 12 positions matching TRBD2. This CDR3 has 15 amino acids. Germline V gene data show CDR1 as SGHTA and CDR2 as FQGNSA. V lost 6 bases to trimming and J lost 4 bases; unmatched junction nucleotides: 5. In DNA form, the CDR3 reads TGTGCCAGCAGTTTGCTAGCGGGAGGGCCAGATACGCAGTATTTT. Translated, it gives CASSLLAGGPDTQYF.

The V and J genes are TRBV2 and TRBJ2-3; weak D call: TRBD2 (6 bases). The CDR3 totals 14 residues. Germline V CDR1 and CDR2: SNHLY, FYNNEI. V lost 7 bases, J lost 6 bases, and 17 bases lay in between. Written as DNA, the CDR3 is TGTGCCAGCAAAGGGGACTCGGGCCTTGATACGCAGTATTTT. Protein sequence: CASKGDSGLDTQYF.

This chain connects TRBV20-1 to TRBJ2-1; possibly TRBD1 for D (7 bases). From germline, CDR1 is DFQATT and CDR2 SNEGSKA (reference sequence). CDR3 length equals 16 residues. The V and J ends lost 3 bases and 10 bases respectively, with 25 bases between them. The CDR3 spells CSASKGGGAPGDEQFF. For the CDR3, the DNA is TGCAGTGCTAGTAAAGGAGGGGGCGCACCTGGGGACGAGCAGTTCTTC.

V is TRBV6-5 and J is TRBJ2-3; D is unclear. V was shortened by 4 bases and J by 3 bases, with 17 bases between the two germline ends. Looked up from germline, CDR1 is MNHEY and CDR2 is SVGAGI. There are 16 residues in the CDR3. The CDR3 loop is CASSSSRGRRTDTQYF. The CDR3 DNA reads as TGTGCCAGCAGTTCCTCCCGTGGACGGCGGACAGATACGCAGTATTTT.

The genes are TRBV29-1 and TRBJ2-1; 8 nucleotides align to TRBD2. The junction had 14 bases not matched to a gene; V was cut back by 4 bases and J by 3 bases. CDR3 length: 17 residues. Germline assignment: CDR1 SQVTM and CDR2 ANQGSEA. The CDR3 nucleotides are TGCAGCGTTGGGCAATCGGGGGGGCGGGAGGTCTACAATGAGCAGTTCTTC. This codes for CSVGQSGGREVYNEQFF.

The V call is TRBV28, the J call TRBJ1-2; D perhaps matches TRBD1 (6 bases). V lost 11 bases and J lost 4, with 14 bases in between. This CDR3 comprises 12 residues. In germline, CDR1 is MDHEN, CDR2 SYDVKM. In DNA, the CDR3 is TGTGCCGGTACAGGGACGGGCTATGGCTACACCTTC. It codes for CAGTGTGYGYTF.

The V gene is TRBV7-9, the J gene TRBJ2-1; D may be TRBD1 (6 bases). The ends were cut back, 4 bases at V and 0 bases at J, with 13 bases in the middle. Germline V gene lookup returns CDR1 SEHNR and CDR2 FQNEAQ (reference sequence). The CDR3 spans 16 residues. CDR3 sequence reads: CASSSSGQSSYNEQFF. CDR3 nucleotide sequence: TGTGCCAGCAGCTCGTCCGGACAGAGCTCCTACAATGAGCAGTTCTTC.

This chain connects TRBV12-3 or TRBV12-4 to TRBJ1-1, with D hard to call. This CDR3 spans 11 amino acids. V shed 7 bases and J shed 5 bases, with 8 bases lying between them. As DNA, the CDR3 is TGTGCCAGCACTATGCTGACTGAAGCTTTCTTT. Its protein is CASTMLTEAFF.

The genes are TRBV6-1 and TRBJ2-3; a possible D gene is TRBD2 (6 bases). The ends were cut back, 6 bases at V and 5 bases at J, with 18 bases in the middle. The germline V gene encodes CDR1 MNHNS and CDR2 SASEGT. This CDR3 has 15 amino acids. CDR3 sequence: CASSNPGGEVDTQYF. The CDR3 bases are TGTGCCAGCAGCAACCCCGGGGGAGAAGTAGATACGCAGTATTTT.

The chain links TRBV29-1 to TRBJ1-2; 11 bases agree with TRBD1. CDR3 length equals 14 residues. J lost 8 bases, V lost 5 bases, and 10 bases had no gene match. From germline, CDR1 is SQVTM and CDR2 ANQGSEA. CDR3 residues: CSVPRGDRGKGYTF. DNA for the CDR3: TGCAGCGTTCCCAGGGGGGACAGGGGGAAAGGCTACACCTTC.

The chain recombines TRBV27 with TRBJ2-1; weak D call: TRBD2 (5 bases). This CDR3 is 13 amino acids long. V was pared by 5 bases and J by 8 bases, with 13 bases between. In germline, CDR1 is MNHEY, CDR2 SMNVEV (reference sequence). The CDR3 region has the DNA TGTGCCAGCAGTATTACTAGTTACCATGAGCAGTTCTTC. Encoded protein: CASSITSYHEQFF.

This clonotype was counted only a few times. The chain joins TRBV6-5 to TRBJ1-2; D gene ambiguous. V was cut by 0 bases and J by 3 bases, with 11 bases left in between. The V gene's germline CDR1 is MNHEY and CDR2 SVGAGI. The CDR3 loop spans 15 amino acids. The CDR3: CASSYSFFGHYGYTF. The CDR3 DNA reads TGTGCCAGCAGTTACTCGTTTTTTGGTCACTATGGCTACACCTTC.

The rearrangement links TRBV7-9 to TRBJ2-4, with D possibly matching TRBD1 (6 bases). The assigned J gene may be wrong: the sequence end matches TRBJ2-7 better. Germline CDR1 and CDR2: SEHNR and FQNEAQ (reference sequence). CDR3 size: 13 residues. The CDR3 spells CASSYTSGDEQYF. DNA for the CDR3: TGTGCCAGCAGCTACACTTCAGGGGACGAGCAGTACTTC.

On this clonotype itself: A read error may produce the germline difference seen at one junction end. The chain links TRBV10-3 to TRBJ2-7; D gene ambiguous. The CDR3 is 12 amino acids. From germline, CDR1 is ENHRY and CDR2 SYGVKD. This chain's CDR3 is CAVSERSYEQYF. In DNA form, the CDR3 reads TGTGCCGTCAGTGAGAGATCCTACGAGCAGTACTTC.